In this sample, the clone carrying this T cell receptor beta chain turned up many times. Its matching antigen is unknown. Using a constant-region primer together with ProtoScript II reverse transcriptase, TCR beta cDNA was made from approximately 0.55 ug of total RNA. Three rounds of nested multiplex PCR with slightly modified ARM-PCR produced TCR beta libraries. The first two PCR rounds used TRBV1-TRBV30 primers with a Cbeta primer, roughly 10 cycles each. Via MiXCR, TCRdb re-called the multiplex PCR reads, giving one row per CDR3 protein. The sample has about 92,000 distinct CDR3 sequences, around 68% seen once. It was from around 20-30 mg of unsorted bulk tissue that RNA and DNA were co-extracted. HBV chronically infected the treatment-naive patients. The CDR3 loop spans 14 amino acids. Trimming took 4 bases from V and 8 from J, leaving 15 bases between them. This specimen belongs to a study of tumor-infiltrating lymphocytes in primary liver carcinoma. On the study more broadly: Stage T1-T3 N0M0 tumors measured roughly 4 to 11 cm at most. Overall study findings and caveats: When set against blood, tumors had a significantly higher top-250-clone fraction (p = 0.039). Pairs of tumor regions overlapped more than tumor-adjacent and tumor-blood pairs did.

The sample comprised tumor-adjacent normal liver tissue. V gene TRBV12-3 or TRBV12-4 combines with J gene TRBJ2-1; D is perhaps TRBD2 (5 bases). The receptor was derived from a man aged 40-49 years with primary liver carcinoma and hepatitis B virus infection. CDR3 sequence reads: CASSSRGGLYEQFF. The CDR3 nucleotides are TGTGCCAGCAGTTCCCGTGGAGGTTTGTATGAGCAGTTCTTC.